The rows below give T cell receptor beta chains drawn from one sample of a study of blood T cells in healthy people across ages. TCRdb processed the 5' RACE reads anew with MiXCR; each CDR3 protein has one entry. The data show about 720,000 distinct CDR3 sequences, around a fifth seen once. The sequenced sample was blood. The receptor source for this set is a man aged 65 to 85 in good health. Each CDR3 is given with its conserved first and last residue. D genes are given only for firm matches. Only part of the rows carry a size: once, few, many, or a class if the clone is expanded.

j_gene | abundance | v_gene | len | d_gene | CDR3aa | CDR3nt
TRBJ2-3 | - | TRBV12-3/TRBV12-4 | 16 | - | CASSFPGRGATDTQYF | TGTGCCAGCAGTTTCCCCGGCAGAGGGGCAACAGATACGCAGTATTTT
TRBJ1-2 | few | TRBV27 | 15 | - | CASSSVAAVVGGYTF | TGTGCCAGCAGCTCGGTTGCCGCTGTTGTCGGTGGCTACACCTTC
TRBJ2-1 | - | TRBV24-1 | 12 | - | CATSDPVNEQFF | TGTGCCACCAGTGACCCAGTCAATGAGCAGTTCTTC
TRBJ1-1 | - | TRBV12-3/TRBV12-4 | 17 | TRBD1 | CASISRPGQNMNTEAFF | TGTGCCAGCATATCTAGACCGGGACAGAATATGAACACTGAAGCTTTCTTT
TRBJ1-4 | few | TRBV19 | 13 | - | CASSIWAREKLFF | TGTGCCAGTAGTATTTGGGCTCGGGAAAAACTGTTTTTT
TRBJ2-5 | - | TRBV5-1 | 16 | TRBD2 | CASSLFGLAGRETQYF | TGCGCCAGCAGCTTATTCGGACTAGCGGGCAGAGAGACCCAGTACTTC
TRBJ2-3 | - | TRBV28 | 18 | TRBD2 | CASRSRASGGLSTDTQYF | TGTGCCAGCAGGTCCCGGGCTAGCGGGGGCCTTAGCACAGATACGCAGTATTTT
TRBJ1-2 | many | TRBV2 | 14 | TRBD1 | CASSHGTGNYGYTF | TGTGCCAGCAGCCACGGGACAGGGAACTATGGCTACACCTTC
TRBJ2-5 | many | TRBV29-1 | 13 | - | CSVVDPRAKTQYF | TGCAGCGTTGTCGATCCCCGGGCCAAGACCCAGTACTTC
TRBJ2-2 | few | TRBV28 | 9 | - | CASPGELFF | TGTGCCAGCCCTGGGGAGCTGTTTTTT
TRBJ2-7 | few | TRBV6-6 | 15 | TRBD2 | CASSYKLAGAYEQYF | TGTGCCAGCAGCTACAAACTAGCGGGGGCCTACGAGCAGTACTTC
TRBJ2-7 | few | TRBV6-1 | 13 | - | CASSGSDVYEQYF | TGTGCCAGCAGTGGGTCGGATGTTTACGAGCAGTACTTC
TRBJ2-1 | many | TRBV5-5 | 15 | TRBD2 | CASSLGTSPYNEQFF | TGTGCCAGCAGCTTAGGGACTAGCCCTTACAATGAGCAGTTCTTC
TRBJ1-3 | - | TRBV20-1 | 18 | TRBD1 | CSARDPLNTGVYGNTIYF | TGCAGTGCTAGAGACCCCCTCAATACAGGGGTATATGGAAACACCATATATTTT
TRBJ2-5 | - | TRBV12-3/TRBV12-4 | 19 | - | CASSLANSVGGLLQETQYF | TGTGCCAGCAGTTTAGCCAATAGCGTCGGGGGCCTCCTCCAAGAGACCCAGTACTTC